One T cell receptor beta chain is described in this entry. A junction end diverges from the germline sequence, so it may reflect a read error. The authors made TCR beta cDNA from 500 to 600 ng total RNA with a constant-region primer. Researchers made the TCR beta libraries by running three nested multiplex PCR rounds with slightly modified ARM-PCR. The first two PCR rounds, around 11 cycles each, used TRBV1-TRBV30 forward primers and a C-beta reverse primer. TCRdb reprocessed the multiplex PCR reads with MiXCR, giving one entry per CDR3 protein. The profile shows over 35,000 distinct CDR3 sequences, approximately 70% of them singletons. This record comes from a study of tumor-infiltrating lymphocytes in primary liver carcinoma. The length of the CDR3 is 14 residues. CDR1 MNHEY and CDR2 SVGAGI come from the germline V gene. Co-extraction of both nucleic acids (RNA and DNA) used roughly 18-32 mg of unsorted bulk tissue.

Sequencing was done on a sample of liver tumor tissue from sampling region 2. The subset denotes: tumor region T2, inferior pole. This clonotype was sampled from a man aged 35-49 years with primary liver carcinoma and hepatitis B virus infection. The rearrangement uses TRBV6-5 and TRBJ2-1; D unresolved. CDR3 nucleotide sequence: TGTGCCAGTAGTCGACTTGCGGATTACAATGAGCAGTCCTTC. Residues: CASSRLADYNEQSF.